The clone carrying this TCR beta chain occurred a few times. Its antigen is currently unknown. This sample stems from a study of T-cell reconstitution after alpha-beta-depleted transplantation in children. Unique molecular identifiers featured in how the TCRbeta library was prepared. MiXCR, run by TCRdb on the PCR reads, gives a single entry per CDR3 protein. Of 700,000 to 950,000 distinct CDR3 sequences in the sample, 15% to 20% were seen once. Germline CDR1 reads KGHSH; CDR2 reads LQKENI. After removal of 1 base from V and 7 bases from J, the junction contained 12 bases not matched to a gene. The CDR3 sequence is 17 residues long. Study results and caveats: Where some patients showed high TCRbeta diversity at day 60, it came from recipient T cells and thymic progenitors that had survived. At around two months after transplant, the alpha-beta T cells were reportedly derived from several hundred expanded clones that came from non-depleted graft cells. When one year had passed after transplant, most T-cell counts and diversity came from newly produced T cells.

The TCR comes from a male patient between 10 and 17 years old who had a stem cell transplant for acute lymphoblastic leukemia, so the T cells may come from the graft donor. The sample was PBMCs, mostly from graft donor cells, taken 360 days after TCRalphabeta/CD19-depleted stem cell transplant. This chain uses TRBV18 with TRBJ2-1; 8 bases are shared with TRBD2. This chain's CDR3 is CASSPLAKAGVGNEQFF. CDR3 nucleotide sequence: TGTGCCAGCTCACCACTAGCTAAAGCGGGAGTCGGGAATGAGCAGTTCTTC.